What follows are 29 T cell receptor beta chains derived from one specimen sequenced in a study of radiotherapy plus CTLA-4 blockade in lung cancer. Generated by immunoSEQ multiplex PCR, the TCRdb table keeps only in-frame clones and is missing some. The table lists about 88,000 clones, approximately 75% of them singletons. Sequenced material: peripheral blood, taken from a patient treated with radiotherapy plus ipilimumab. These TCRs come from a human donor with non-small cell lung cancer that progressed on radiotherapy plus ipilimumab.

The V gene is TRBV5-1, the J gene TRBJ1-5; D uncertain. CDR1 and CDR2 from the germline V gene are SGHRS and YFSETQ. The CDR3 has 15 amino acids. Trimming left V 1 base short and J 0 bases short, with 8 bases between. The CDR3 DNA is TGCGCCAGCAGCTTGCTGCCGGATAGCAATCAGCCCCAGCATTTT. Amino acid sequence: CASSLLPDSNQPQHF.

The table lists this clone with a few counts. The chain recombines TRBV18 with TRBJ1-5, with no clear D. Germline-derived CDR1 and CDR2 are KGHSH and LQKENI. There are 14 residues in the CDR3. V lost 2 bases and J 0 bases, leaving 5 bases between the germline ends. CDR3 coding DNA: TGTGCCAGCTCACCATCGGGTAGCAATCAGCCCCAGCATTTT. It is translated as CASSPSGSNQPQHF.

This chain uses TRBV28 with TRBJ2-3, with D possibly TRBD1 on 5 matching bases. CDR3 length: 13 amino acids. Per the germline V gene, CDR1 is MDHEN and CDR2 is SYDVKM. The germline V and J ends were trimmed by 7 bases and 2 bases, with 10 bases remaining between them. CDR3 bases: TGTGCCAGCAAGGGGCCGATCACAGATACGCAGTATTTT. Translated: CASKGPITDTQYF.

The gene calls are TRBV19 and TRBJ2-7, with 12 bases that match TRBD1. The CDR3 totals 15 residues. Looked up from germline, CDR1 is LNHDA and CDR2 is SQIVND (reference sequence). With 7 bases clipped from V and 1 base from J, the junction kept 5 bases outside the gene matches. The chain's CDR3 is CASTPGQGASYEQYF. The CDR3, as DNA: TGTGCCAGTACCCCGGGACAGGGGGCTTCCTACGAGCAGTACTTC. The variable domain in full, completed from reference TRBV19 and TRBJ2-7, reads DGGITQSPKYLFRKEGQNVTLSCEQNLNHDAMYWYRQDPGQGLRLIYYSQIVNDFQKGDIAEGYSVSREKKESFPLTVTSAQKNPTAFYLCASTPGQGASYEQYFGPGTRLTVT.

The chain is built from TRBV7-9 and TRBJ2-1; 7 nucleotides align to TRBD1. The CDR3 is made up of 18 amino acids. V shed 2 bases and J 0 bases; nucleotides not matched to a gene: 10. Per germline, CDR1 SEHNR and CDR2 FQNEAQ (reference sequence). The CDR3 DNA sequence: TGTGCCAGCAGCTTACCCCGTCGACAGGGCAGCTCCTACAATGAGCAGTTCTTC. Its translation: CASSLPRRQGSSYNEQFF.

The chain joins TRBV14 to TRBJ2-1; 11 bases map to TRBD2. V shed 5 bases, J shed 6 bases, and the junction held 6 bases outside the gene matches. Germline CDR1 and CDR2: SGHDN and FVKESK. The CDR3 extends over 15 amino acids. In DNA form, the CDR3 reads TGTGCCAGCAGCTCCGGGACTAGCGGCATCAATGAGCAGTTCTTC. Protein: CASSSGTSGINEQFF. Supplemented by reference TRBV14 and TRBJ2-1, the full variable domain reads EAGVTQFPSHSVIEKGQTVTLRCDPISGHDNLYWYRRVMGKEIKFLLHFVKESKQDESGMPNNRFLAERTGGTYSTLKVQPAELEDSGVYFCASSSGTSGINEQFFGPGTRLTVL.

In this sample, this clone turned up a few times. The chain combines TRBV11-2 with TRBJ2-5; no clear D. The CDR3 runs 13 residues. Looked up from germline, CDR1 is SGHAT and CDR2 is FQNNGV. The V and J ends lost 2 bases and 0 bases respectively, with 4 bases between them. CDR3 nucleotides: TGTGCCAGCAGCTTACAGAACCAAGAGACCCAGTACTTC. It translates to CASSLQNQETQYF.

The rearrangement uses TRBV7-9 and TRBJ1-4; 7 nucleotides align to TRBD1. V trimming: 0 bases; J trimming: 0 bases; junction bases outside the gene matches: 10. Germline CDR1 and CDR2: SEHNR and FQNEAQ (reference sequence). The CDR3 extends over 19 amino acids. The CDR3 protein is CASSLANWWQGATNEKLFF. The CDR3 region has the DNA TGTGCCAGCAGCTTAGCGAATTGGTGGCAGGGGGCAACTAATGAAAAACTGTTTTTT.

This chain links TRBV7-9 with TRBJ2-1; the match to TRBD1 covers 7 bases. J was trimmed by 1 base and V by 1 base; bases with no gene match: 4. CDR1 SEHNR and CDR2 FQNEAQ come from the germline V gene (reference sequence). The CDR3 loop spans 16 amino acids. CDR3 DNA sequence: TGTGCCAGCAGCTTAGGACAGGGATGGTCCTACAATGAGCAGTTCTTC. Its translation is CASSLGQGWSYNEQFF. The whole variable domain, filled in from reference TRBV7-9 and TRBJ2-1, reads DTGVSQNPRHKITKRGQNVTFRCDPISEHNRLYWYRQTLGQGPEFLTYFQNEAQLEKSRLLSDRFSAERPKGSFSTLEIQRTEQGDSAMYLCASSLGQGWSYNEQFFGPGTRLTVL.

The V and J genes are TRBV6-5 and TRBJ2-5; perhaps TRBD2 as D (5 bases). The germline V and J ends were trimmed by 6 bases and 9 bases, with 11 bases remaining between them. The CDR3 spans 11 residues. Germline V gives CDR1 MNHEY, CDR2 SVGAGI. This chain's CDR3 is CASRYRESQYF. As DNA, the CDR3 is TGTGCCAGCAGATATAGGGAGTCCCAGTACTTC.

The chain employs TRBV4-3 and TRBJ2-7; unclear D gene. The CDR3 loop spans 13 amino acids. CDR1 and CDR2 from the germline V gene are LGHNA and YSLEER. V was cut by 1 base and J by 4 bases, with 8 bases left in between. Here the CDR3 DNA reads TGCGCCAGCAGCCAAGCCCCCTCGTACGAGCAGTACTTC. Translating gives CASSQAPSYEQYF.

On this clone itself: Germline and junction disagree at one end, which may indicate a read error. The CDR3 loop is CASSLGQGDTQYF. The CDR3 coding sequence is TGTGCTAGCAGCTTGGGACAGGGAGATACGCAGTATTTT. The V gene is TRBV7-7, the J gene TRBJ2-3, with 9 nucleotides matching TRBD1. Germline loops: CDR1 SSHAT, CDR2 FNYEAQ (reference sequence). The CDR3 contains 13 residues.

The chain carries TRBV4-1 and TRBJ2-5; D unresolved. The CDR3 loop spans 15 amino acids. Germline lookup yields CDR1 MGHRA and CDR2 YSYEKL. V lost 0 bases to trimming and J lost 4 bases, with 12 bases between them. The CDR3 DNA follows: TGCGCCAGCAGCCAAGATTCGAGTCTGGGAGAGACCCAGTACTTC. It codes for CASSQDSSLGETQYF.

V gene TRBV7-9 combines with J gene TRBJ1-5; D possibly corresponds to TRBD1 (5 bases). The V gene lost 8 bases and the J gene lost 4 bases, with 18 bases spanning the gap. The CDR3 runs 15 residues. The germline V gene has CDR1 SEHNR and CDR2 FQNEAQ (reference sequence). This CDR3 is CASGPASGGNQPQHF. The CDR3 DNA follows: TGTGCCAGCGGGCCAGCCAGCGGGGGAAATCAGCCCCAGCATTTT.

The rearrangement joins TRBV21-1 to TRBJ2-4. TRBV21-1 is assigned pseudogene status. CDR3 size: 16 residues. The CDR3 bases are TGTGCCAGCAGCAAAAGGGGAGAGAGGGCCAAAAACATTCAGTACTTC. Translation: CASSKRGERAKNIQYF.

This chain connects TRBV28 to TRBJ1-3; D call uncertain. The length of the CDR3 is 14 residues. V gave up 2 bases and J gave up 4 bases, with 9 bases separating them. CDR1 and CDR2 from the germline V gene are MDHEN and SYDVKM. CDR3 region: CASSLTGAGNTIYF. DNA for the CDR3: TGTGCCAGCAGTTTAACGGGTGCCGGAAACACCATATATTTT.

The J gene is TRBJ1-6, the V gene TRBV6-5; TRBD1 is a possible D gene (5 bases). This CDR3 has 14 amino acids. V was clipped by 5 bases and J by 6 bases, with 11 bases between them. CDR1 is MNHEY and CDR2 is SVGAGI in the germline V gene. DNA for the CDR3: TGTGCCAGCAGTGAAGGAGGGGTTAATTCACCCCTCCACTTT. It is translated as CASSEGGVNSPLHF.

The V gene is TRBV5-8, the J gene TRBJ2-5; no reliable D call. Germline lookup yields CDR1 SGHTS and CDR2 YDEGEE. This CDR3 is 14 amino acids long. V was pared by 0 bases and J by 5 bases, with 11 bases between. CDR3 protein: CASSLARPTETQYF. The CDR3, as DNA: TGTGCCAGCAGCTTGGCCAGGCCCACCGAGACCCAGTACTTC.

The rearrangement uses TRBV28 and TRBJ2-7, with TRBD2 matching over 8 bases. J gave up 0 bases and V 5 bases, and 12 bases lay outside the gene matches. Looked up from germline, CDR1 is MDHEN and CDR2 is SYDVKM. The CDR3 covers 17 residues. The CDR3 DNA reads as TGTGCCAGCAGTCCTCGGGGGGGCAGACCCCCCTCCTACGAGCAGTACTTC. This encodes CASSPRGGRPPSYEQYF. Full variable domain (missing parts from reference TRBV28 and TRBJ2-7): DVKVTQSSRYLVKRTGEKVFLECVQDMDHENMFWYRQDPGLGLRLIYFSYDVKMKEKGDIPEGYSVSREKKERFSLILESASTNQTSMYLCASSPRGGRPPSYEQYFGPGTRLTVT.

The chain links TRBV15 to TRBJ1-6; the match to TRBD1 covers 9 bases. CDR3 length: 15 amino acids. V lost 5 bases, J lost 9 bases, and 8 bases stayed unmatched. In germline, CDR1 is LNHNV, CDR2 YYDKDF (reference sequence). The CDR3 DNA is TGTGCCACCAGCCCAAGGACAGGGGTTGCTTCACCCCTCCACTTT. Protein: CATSPRTGVASPLHF.

V gene TRBV28 combines with J gene TRBJ1-3; D is uncertain. The CDR3 consists of 15 residues. Trimming left V 0 bases short and J 0 bases short, with 6 bases between. Germline-derived CDR1 and CDR2 are MDHEN and SYDVKM. CDR3 sequence reads: CASSLWALSGNTIYF. The CDR3 bases are TGTGCCAGCAGTTTATGGGCCCTCTCTGGAAACACCATATATTTT.

The V call is TRBV28, the J call TRBJ1-5; D may be TRBD1 (6 bases). Deletions cut 5 bases from V and 4 bases from J, with 12 bases between. The CDR3 runs to 14 residues. Germline V gives CDR1 MDHEN, CDR2 SYDVKM. In DNA form, the CDR3 reads TGTGCCAGCAGTGCGCAGGGGAGGAATCAGCCCCAGCATTTT. It specifies CASSAQGRNQPQHF.

A remark on this clone: A read error may produce the germline difference seen at one junction end. This rearrangement joins TRBV2 to TRBJ1-2; D unclear. CDR1 and CDR2 (germline): SNHLY, FYNNEI. CDR3 length: 14 amino acids. The CDR3 DNA follows: TGTGCCAGCAGTGAAAGGTGGCAGTCCTATGACTACACCTTC. The encoded protein is CASSERWQSYDYTF.

V is TRBV29-1 and J is TRBJ2-1; D may be TRBD2 (6 bases). Germline V gene lookup returns CDR1 SQVTM and CDR2 ANQGSEA. The V and J ends lost 4 bases and 5 bases respectively, with 15 bases between them. This CDR3 spans 14 amino acids. CDR3 DNA: TGCAGCGTTGCCTGGCGGGGATCTGACAATGAGCAGTTCTTC. It codes for CSVAWRGSDNEQFF.

The chain couples TRBV4-1 to TRBJ1-1, with D possibly matching TRBD1 (5 bases). The germline V gene encodes CDR1 MGHRA and CDR2 YSYEKL. Trimming cost V 4 bases and J 11 bases, with 17 bases left between them. The CDR3 length is 13 residues. Written as DNA, the CDR3 is TGCGCCAGCAGCCTTGACAAAGGGGTCTGGGCTTTCTTT. Its translation is CASSLDKGVWAFF.

The chain links TRBV6-6 to TRBJ1-1; D gene ambiguous. V shed 6 bases and J shed 12 bases, with 20 bases lying between them. The germline V gene encodes CDR1 MNHNY and CDR2 SVGAGI (reference sequence). The CDR3 spans 13 residues. The CDR3 sequence is CASSQTLDGVPFF. The CDR3 nucleotides read TGTGCCAGCAGCCAAACCTTGGACGGCGTGCCTTTCTTT.

J is TRBJ2-7 and V is TRBV18; no clear D. The J call may be incorrect, as the DNA end agrees better with TRBJ2-5. The CDR3 is 13 amino acids. Germline assignment: CDR1 KGHSH and CDR2 LQKENI. The CDR3 nucleotides are TGTGCCAGCTCATCCCGCGACCGGGAGACCCAGTACTTC. Its translation is CASSSRDRETQYF.

The V gene is TRBV4-2, the J gene TRBJ2-3, with D uncertain. The V end was cut by 0 bases, the J end by 0 bases, with 10 bases between. Per germline, CDR1 LGHNA and CDR2 YNFKEQ. The CDR3 consists of 16 residues. The CDR3 sequence is CASSQDYAVSTDTQYF. CDR3 in DNA: TGTGCCAGCAGCCAAGATTATGCGGTGAGCACAGATACGCAGTATTTT.

This chain joins TRBV12-5 and TRBJ1-3; a possible D gene is TRBD1 (6 bases). The CDR3 is 14 amino acids. CDR1 and CDR2 from the germline V gene are LGHNT and FRNRAP. The V end lost 6 bases, the J end lost 2 bases, and 11 bases lay between the germline ends. The CDR3 DNA sequence: TGTGCTAGTGGATTAGAGGGGGCTGGAAACACCATATATTTT. Its translation: CASGLEGAGNTIYF. The full variable domain, in which reference TRBV12-5 and TRBJ1-3 provide the parts outside the CDR3, is DARVTQTPRHKVTEMGQEVTMRCQPILGHNTVFWYRQTMMQGLELLAYFRNRAPLDDSGMPKDRFSAEMPDATLATLKIQPSEPRDSAVYFCASGLEGAGNTIYFGEGSWLTVV.